The following is a TCR beta chain sequence with its context. These data come from a study of spatial heterogeneity in lung cancer. Study as a whole: Among detected sequences, beta-chain ones consistently exceeded alpha-chain ones in number.

V gave up 8 bases and J gave up 10 bases; unmatched junction bases: 4. In germline, CDR1 is KGHSH, CDR2 LQKENI. This CDR3 has 13 amino acids. Single TCR cDNA molecules each had their own unique molecular identifier. TCRdb reprocessed the 5' RACE reads with MiXCR, giving one entry per CDR3 protein. The data show 110,000 or so distinct CDR3 sequences, 10% to 11% seen once. Indicated time point: blood at routine non-recurrence follow-up after resection. Whole RNA, isolated from tumor, nontumor lung or frozen PBMC, was sequenced without prior sorting. The source is a female donor with early-stage non-small cell lung cancer. The chain couples TRBV18 to TRBJ2-1; 14 nucleotides align to TRBD2. Sequencing used PBMCs, obtained at follow-up. The DNA of the CDR3 is TGTGCCAGCCTGGGACTAGCGGGAGTCGAGCAGTTCTTC. Protein sequence: CASLGLAGVEQFF.